This TCR beta chain was documented in a study of shared clonotypes between healthy human individuals. Study background: Researchers assigned three CD4 naive, three CD4 memory, two CD8 naive and one CD8 memory plate to each donor.

V lost 0 bases, J lost 3 bases, and 6 bases lay in between. CDR1 is WNHNN and CDR2 is SYGVQD in the germline V gene (reference sequence). This CDR3 comprises 13 residues. Healthy HIV-negative adults with no recent acute infections or vaccinations were recruited as donors. Splitting of CD4+ cells produced CD45RA+ naive and CD45RA-negative memory subsets. The assay ran at deep level. Profiled with immunoSEQ multiplex PCR; TCRdb holds only in-frame clones, not every one. The sample lists hundreds of thousands of clones; approximately 74% were seen once. This receptor was identified in a woman aged 25 to 39 in good health. The genes are TRBV10-1 and TRBJ2-7; D is undetermined. Sequencing was performed on memory CD4+ T cells sorted from blood. Sample subset: CD45RA-negative fraction. The CDR3 coding sequence is TGCGCCAGCAGTGAGTCTAATGGCTACGAGCAGTACTTC. Protein product: CASSESNGYEQYF.